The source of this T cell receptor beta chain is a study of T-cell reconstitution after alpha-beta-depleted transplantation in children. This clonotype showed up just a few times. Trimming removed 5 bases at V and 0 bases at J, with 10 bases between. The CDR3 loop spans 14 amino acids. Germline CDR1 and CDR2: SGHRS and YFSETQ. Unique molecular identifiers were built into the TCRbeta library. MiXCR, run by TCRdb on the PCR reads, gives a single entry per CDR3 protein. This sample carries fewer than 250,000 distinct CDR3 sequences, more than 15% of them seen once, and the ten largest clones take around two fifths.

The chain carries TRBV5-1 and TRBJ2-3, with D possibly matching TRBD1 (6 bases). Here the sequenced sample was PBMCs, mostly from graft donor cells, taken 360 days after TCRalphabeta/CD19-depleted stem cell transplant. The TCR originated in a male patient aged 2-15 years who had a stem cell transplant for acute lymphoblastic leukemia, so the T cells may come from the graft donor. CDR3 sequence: CASRWTVSTDTQYF. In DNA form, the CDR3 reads TGCGCCAGCAGATGGACAGTCAGCACAGATACGCAGTATTTT.